The next 15 T cell receptor beta chains were all read from a single sample in a study of OX40 agonist ivuxolimab in advanced cancers. The library was made by the immunoSEQ multiplex PCR assay. TCRdb took this table from immuneACCESS and kept in-frame rearrangements with V and J called. Such tables lack part of the clones; where checked against another copy, unresolved V genes explain under half of the gap, and the rest is unexplained. In this sample the table shows approximately 38,000 clones, about 84% of which occur a single time. Around 20% of the sample lies in the top ten. This specimen was CD4+ or CD8+ T cells sorted from blood, taken in a trial of the OX40 agonist ivuxolimab. Source of these receptors: an adult with an advanced solid tumor such as melanoma, head and neck, liver or kidney cancer.

This chain uses TRBV7-8 with TRBJ2-1; weak D call: TRBD2 (5 bases). Trimming removed 3 bases from V and 7 bases from J, with 10 bases in between. This CDR3 contains 13 residues. Per the germline V gene, CDR1 is SGHVS and CDR2 is FQNEAQ. CDR3 bases: TGTGCCAGCAGCTTCTCGGGATCTAATGAGCAGTTCTTC. Protein sequence: CASSFSGSNEQFF.

In this sample, this clone turned up once. The chain links TRBV5-4 to TRBJ2-1; 8 nucleotides match TRBD2. The germline V gene encodes CDR1 SGHNT and CDR2 YYREEE (reference sequence). V was pared by 4 bases and J by 0 bases, with 3 bases of the junction left unmatched. This CDR3 has 15 residues. The CDR3 DNA follows: TGTGCCAGCAGCCGTAGCGGGGCCTCCTACAATGAGCAGTTCTTC. Protein: CASSRSGASYNEQFF.

This clone turned up a few times. The chain carries TRBV15 and TRBJ2-2; either TRBD1 or TRBD2 may fit D (5 bases each). V was clipped by 5 bases and J by 4 bases, with 14 bases between them. Per the germline V gene, CDR1 is LNHNV and CDR2 is YYDKDF (reference sequence). The CDR3 extends over 15 amino acids. CDR3 DNA: TGTGCCACCAGCCACCCGGGGCCTTTCACCGGGGAGCTGTTTTTT. It encodes CATSHPGPFTGELFF.

V and J are TRBV6-1 and TRBJ1-5, with D possibly TRBD1 on 6 matching bases. The CDR3 contains 15 residues. V was cut by 2 bases and J by 0 bases, with 8 bases left in between. The germline CDR1 and CDR2 sequences are MNHNS and SASEGT. DNA for the CDR3: TGTGCCAGCAGTGAAAGGGGGTATAGCAATCAGCCCCAGCATTTT. It specifies CASSERGYSNQPQHF.

This clone has only one observation. The chain joins TRBV19 to TRBJ2-6; D gene uncertain. The germline V and J ends were trimmed by 7 bases and 2 bases, with 6 bases remaining between them. CDR1 LNHDA and CDR2 SQIVND come from the germline V gene (reference sequence). The CDR3 covers 13 residues. Here the CDR3 DNA reads TGTGCCAGTAAGAGCCCTGGGGCCAACGTCCTGACTTTC. It yields the protein CASKSPGANVLTF.

V gene TRBV7-2 combines with J gene TRBJ2-7; 8 bases agree with TRBD2. Germline lookup yields CDR1 SGHTA and CDR2 FQGNSA. The CDR3 covers 16 residues. V shed 0 bases and J 6 bases; nucleotides not matched to a gene: 10. CDR3 in amino acids: CASSLAPTGGPVEQYF. The CDR3, as DNA: TGTGCCAGCAGCTTAGCCCCAACGGGAGGGCCCGTCGAGCAGTACTTC.

This chain uses TRBV28 with TRBJ1-2; TRBD1 matches at 8 bases. With 6 bases clipped from V and 0 bases from J, the junction kept 9 bases outside the gene matches. Germline values: CDR1 MDHEN, CDR2 SYDVKM. The CDR3 is made up of 16 amino acids. The DNA of the CDR3 is TGTGCCAGCAGAGGACAGGGTGGCGTAGCTAACTATGGCTACACCTTC. This sequence encodes CASRGQGGVANYGYTF.

The chain employs TRBV5-1 and TRBJ2-7, with TRBD2 matching 10 bases. CDR3 length: 15 amino acids. V shed 5 bases, J shed 3 bases, and the junction held 8 bases outside the gene matches. Germline V gene lookup returns CDR1 SGHRS and CDR2 YFSETQ. CDR3 residues: CASSPLAGAFYEQYF. The CDR3, as DNA: TGCGCCAGCAGTCCTCTAGCGGGGGCATTCTACGAGCAGTACTTC.

This clone appeared a single time. The chain uses TRBV2 and TRBJ1-2; D uncertain. The germline V and J ends were trimmed by 5 bases and 4 bases, with 8 bases remaining between them. CDR1 is SNHLY, CDR2 FYNNEI, per germline. The CDR3 is 12 amino acids. The chain's CDR3 is CASSPDLYGYTF. The CDR3 bases are TGTGCCAGCAGTCCGGACCTCTATGGCTACACCTTC.

V is TRBV18 and J is TRBJ1-4; D not certain. The length of the CDR3 is 13 residues. Germline V gene lookup returns CDR1 KGHSH and CDR2 LQKENI. V lost 4 bases to trimming and J lost 7 bases, with 10 bases between them. CDR3 bases: TGTGCCAGCTCACAAACTCGAGGTGAAAAACTGTTTTTT. It translates to CASSQTRGEKLFF.

This chain uses TRBV6-5 with TRBJ1-4; D not certain. V lost 6 bases and J lost 7, with 12 bases in between. This CDR3 is built from 13 residues. In germline, CDR1 is MNHEY, CDR2 SVGAGI. This CDR3 reads CASRSMAGEKLFF. In DNA, the CDR3 is TGTGCCAGCAGAAGTATGGCCGGTGAAAAACTGTTTTTT.

The chain carries TRBV6-6 and TRBJ1-1; maybe TRBD1 (6 bases). Trimming stripped 6 bases from V and 4 bases from J, with 12 bases between. The CDR3 is 13 amino acids. Germline V gene lookup returns CDR1 MNHNY and CDR2 SVGAGI (reference sequence). CDR3 nucleotide sequence: TGTGCCAGCAGGGAAGACAGGCCCACTGAAGCTTTCTTT. This gives the protein CASREDRPTEAFF.

This clone occurred a few times. J is TRBJ1-2 and V is TRBV7-9; D call uncertain. Germline CDR1 SEHNR, CDR2 FQNEAQ (reference sequence). V lost 10 bases and J lost 8, with 14 bases in between. This CDR3 contains 11 residues. The CDR3 DNA sequence: TGTGCCACCTCAATCATCGGCGGCTACACCTTC. Translation: CATSIIGGYTF.

The rearrangement uses TRBV6-4 and TRBJ1-6; D call uncertain. The CDR3 length is 13 residues. Trimming stripped 4 bases from V and 7 bases from J, with 8 bases between. Germline CDR1 is MRHNA and CDR2 is SNTAGT. CDR3: CASSAEVNSPLHF. In DNA, the CDR3 is TGTGCCAGCAGTGCAGAAGTAAATTCACCCCTCCACTTT.

The rearrangement joins TRBV4-1 to TRBJ2-5; D is possibly TRBD1 (5 bases). The CDR3 loop spans 15 amino acids. Germline CDR1 and CDR2: MGHRA and YSYEKL. Trimming stripped 0 bases from V and 3 bases from J, with 11 bases between. The CDR3 nucleotides are TGCGCCAGCAGCCAAGACGGCAGACAGAAAGAGACCCAGTACTTC. It yields the protein CASSQDGRQKETQYF.